This T cell receptor (beta chain) was found in a study of T cell clones after liver transplantation. Overall study: A pre-transplant mixed lymphocyte reaction with TCRbeta sequencing defined graft-donor-reactive clones followed in post-transplant blood. Apart from a few HCV-positive recipients, transplants were for non-autoimmune, non-viral reasons. Until 12-24 months post-transplant, subjects got standard immunosuppression and no induction. Study-wide results and limits: Post-transplant time points were not standardized, so conclusions are preliminary.

The CDR3 has 13 amino acids. Germline lookup yields CDR1 SGHRS and CDR2 YFSETQ. Only in-frame clones appear in the TCRdb table, and some are missing; sequencing was by immunoSEQ multiplex PCR. This repertoire shows about 75,000 clones, around four fifths found once; its top ten account for 2.1%. With regard to this clone: Antigen unknown. Germline is not matched at one junction end, which may reflect a read error.

This chain connects TRBV5-1 to TRBJ2-3, with D possibly TRBD1 on 6 matching bases. The specimen comprised CD4+ T cells from blood, sampled around 50 months after liver transplant. This TCR derives from a human patient who received a liver transplant. Some T cells may be the graft donor's. CDR3 residues: CASSTEPGTRVDF. CDR3 bases: TGCGCCAGCAGCACAGAACCTGGGACACGGGTGGATTTT.